This T cell receptor beta chain was captured in a study of identical twins. Regarding the study as a whole: Not following the same donors, the study drew its conclusions from cross-sectional statistical analysis.

Remarks on this clonotype: Its antigen remains unknown.

The germline V gene encodes CDR1 MRHNA and CDR2 SNTAGT. The CDR3 has 13 residues. Trimming shortened V by 3 bases and J by 6 bases, and 10 bases separated the two germline ends. A universal primer binding site was introduced by template switching. The final cDNA contained unique molecular identifiers. One entry per CDR3 protein, called by TCRdb with MiXCR from the 5' RACE reads. The sample holds about 530,000 distinct CDR3 sequences, 20% to 25% seen once. This same sample was also taken into another study, of yellow fever vaccine responses in identical twins.

This chain connects TRBV6-4 to TRBJ2-3, with D hard to call. The sequence derives from a woman in her late teens or twenties in good health. Sequenced material: CD4+ T cells sorted from blood. CDR3 in DNA: TGTGCCAGCAGTGATCAGAACTGGGATACGCAGTATTTT. This sequence encodes CASSDQNWDTQYF.